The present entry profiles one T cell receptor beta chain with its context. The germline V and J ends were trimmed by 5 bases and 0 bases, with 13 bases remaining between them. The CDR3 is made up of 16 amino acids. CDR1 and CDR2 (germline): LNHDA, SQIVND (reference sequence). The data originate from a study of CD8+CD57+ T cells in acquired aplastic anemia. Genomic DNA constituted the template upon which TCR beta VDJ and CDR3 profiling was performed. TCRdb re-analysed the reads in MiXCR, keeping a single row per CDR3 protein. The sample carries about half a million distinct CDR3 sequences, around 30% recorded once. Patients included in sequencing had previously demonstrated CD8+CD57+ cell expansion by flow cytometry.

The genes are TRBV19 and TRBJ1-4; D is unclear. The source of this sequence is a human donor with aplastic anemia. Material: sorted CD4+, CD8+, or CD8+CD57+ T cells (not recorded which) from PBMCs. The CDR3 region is CASSREEFPTNEKLFF. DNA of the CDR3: TGTGCCAGTAGTCGAGAAGAGTTTCCAACTAATGAAAAACTGTTTTTT.